These T cell receptor beta chains were read from a single sample in a study of cytomegalovirus exposure and HLA in healthy donors. Repertoires were generated with immunoSEQ multiplex PCR, while TCRdb's copy carries only in-frame clones and drops some. The sample has approximately 190,000 clones, about 83% seen once; the top ten hold roughly 1.7%. The sequenced sample was PBMCs. Receptor source: a man between 35 and 55 years old in good health and CMV-seropositive. The CDR3 runs from the conserved cysteine through the conserved F or W.

J: TRBJ1-1
V: TRBV12-5
CDR3: CASGLYEFRDRDRKAEAFF

J: TRBJ1-5
V: TRBV19
CDR3: CASSTGYQPQHF

J: TRBJ2-1
V: TRBV5-4
CDR3: CASSLEPSGYNEQFF

J: TRBJ2-3
V: TRBV7-6
CDR3: CASGQGSSTDTQYF

J: TRBJ1-1
V: TRBV15
CDR3: CATSTVVNTEAFF

J: TRBJ1-2
V: TRBV7-8
CDR3: CASSPRQYGYTF

J: TRBJ2-4
V: TRBV5-1
CDR3: CASSFNTENIQYF

J: .
V: TRBV2
CDR3: CAKGTSATSSYEQYF

J: TRBJ2-5
V: TRBV27
CDR3: CALRGQETQYF

J: TRBJ2-7
V: TRBV5-5
CDR3: CASSMGLAGYYEQYF

J: TRBJ1-1
V: TRBV6-1
CDR3: CASRPTATAPEAFF

J: TRBJ2-7
V: TRBV5-1
CDR3: CASSIGGAYEQYF

J: TRBJ2-7
V: TRBV9
CDR3: CASSVEVGESYEQYF

J: TRBJ1-5
V: TRBV19
CDR3: CASKPRTGGWKPQHF

J: TRBJ2-1
V: TRBV2
CDR3: CASRLSAGIDEQFF

J: TRBJ2-3
V: TRBV5-1
CDR3: CASSLARSSGGSTDTQYF

J: TRBJ1-1
V: TRBV27
CDR3: CASLPRAADTEAFF

J: TRBJ2-7
V: TRBV11-2
CDR3: CASSSGLFKQYF

J: TRBJ2-7
V: TRBV7-9
CDR3: CASSSTSGAPSYEQYF

J: TRBJ1-3
V: TRBV14
CDR3: CASSQTGDSHSGNTIYF

J: .
V: TRBV15
CDR3: CATRQGTSGSEQYF

J: TRBJ2-7
V: TRBV30
CDR3: CAWSAREEQYF

J: TRBJ1-3
V: TRBV6-1
CDR3: CASSEVFSTGISGNTIYF

J: TRBJ2-7
V: TRBV6-1
CDR3: CASSEAQGLAGTYEQYF

J: TRBJ2-5
V: TRBV30
CDR3: CAWRLAGGTQYF

J: TRBJ2-1
V: TRBV28
CDR3: CASSPGTGDMSEQFF

J: TRBJ1-5
V: TRBV6-6
CDR3: CASSGHSNQPQHF

J: TRBJ1-1
V: TRBV14
CDR3: CASSQGIQGPRGTEAFF

J: TRBJ1-1
V: TRBV2
CDR3: CASPGGVTEAFF

J: TRBJ2-7
V: TRBV9
CDR3: CASSIGGGGREQYF

J: TRBJ1-2
V: TRBV2
CDR3: CASSIRDHTF

J: TRBJ1-3
V: TRBV25-1
CDR3: CASSGSRVGPGNTIYF

J: TRBJ1-2
V: TRBV2
CDR3: CASSVSGTGRYYTF

J: TRBJ1-3
V: TRBV4-1
CDR3: CASSQGPTIYF

J: TRBJ1-2
V: TRBV7-8
CDR3: CASSQQGDGYTF

J: TRBJ1-3
V: TRBV7-8
CDR3: CASSLGTRQGGSSGNTIYF

J: TRBJ1-6
V: TRBV5-6
CDR3: CASSLGQINTISYNSPLHF

J: TRBJ1-1
V: TRBV6-1
CDR3: CASSQGWYTEAFF

J: TRBJ1-2
V: TRBV5-1
CDR3: CASSLGGTYGYTF

J: TRBJ1-1
V: TRBV5-1
CDR3: CASSLVQGTEAFF

J: TRBJ2-3
V: TRBV7-9
CDR3: CASSNRDKTSTDTQYF

J: TRBJ2-1
V: TRBV6-1
CDR3: CASSERQGRGQFF

J: TRBJ1-2
V: TRBV21-1
CDR3: CASSFRANYGYTF

J: TRBJ2-1
V: TRBV7-5
CDR3: CVRSLVGLAYNEQFF

J: TRBJ1-2
V: TRBV29-1
CDR3: CSVGDRTNYGYTF

J: TRBJ2-5
V: TRBV5-8
CDR3: CASSLEGGWGETQYF

J: TRBJ1-1
V: TRBV10-2
CDR3: CASSRTGEAFF

J: TRBJ1-1
V: TRBV15
CDR3: CATAGQEDTEAFF

J: TRBJ2-1
V: TRBV7-2
CDR3: CASSSRRGSSGRAMHEQFF

J: TRBJ2-7
V: TRBV15
CDR3: CATSREQGYEQYF

J: TRBJ2-6
V: TRBV9
CDR3: CASSTGLAGISGANVLTF

J: TRBJ2-7
V: TRBV9
CDR3: CASSPSGSSYEQYF

J: TRBJ1-5
V: TRBV7-8
CDR3: CASTTGGSDNQPQHF